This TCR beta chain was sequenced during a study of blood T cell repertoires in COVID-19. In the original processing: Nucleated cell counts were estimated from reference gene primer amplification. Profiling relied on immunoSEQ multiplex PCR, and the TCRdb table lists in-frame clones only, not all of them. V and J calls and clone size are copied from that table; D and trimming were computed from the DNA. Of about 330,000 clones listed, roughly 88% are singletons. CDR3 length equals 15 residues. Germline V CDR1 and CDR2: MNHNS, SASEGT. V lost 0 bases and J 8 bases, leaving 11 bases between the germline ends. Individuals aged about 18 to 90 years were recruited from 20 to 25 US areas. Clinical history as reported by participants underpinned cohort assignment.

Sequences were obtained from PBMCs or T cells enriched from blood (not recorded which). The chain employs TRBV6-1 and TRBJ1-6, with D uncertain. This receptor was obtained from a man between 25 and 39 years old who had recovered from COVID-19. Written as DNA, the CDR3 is TGTGCCAGCAGTGAAGCCTGGGTGGCGGATTCACCCCTCCACTTT. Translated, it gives CASSEAWVADSPLHF.